One and the same sample provided the 18 T cell receptor beta chains below, sequenced in a study of OX40 agonist ivuxolimab in advanced cancers. The protocol was immunoSEQ multiplex PCR, while the TCRdb copy is restricted to in-frame clones and leaves out a portion. The sample yields some 74,000 clones, roughly 90% seen once. The source was CD4+ or CD8+ T cells sorted from blood, collected in a trial of the OX40 agonist ivuxolimab. These TCRs come from an adult with an advanced solid tumor such as melanoma, head and neck, liver or kidney cancer.

The DNA of the CDR3 is TGCGCCAGCAGCCAGCCCCCCGGGACAGGGGGTTGGGAGACCCAGTACTTC. Protein sequence: CASSQPPGTGGWETQYF. The rearrangement joins TRBV5-1 to TRBJ2-5, with TRBD1 matching over 11 bases. Germline loops: CDR1 SGHRS, CDR2 YFSETQ. The CDR3 consists of 17 residues. V was clipped by 4 bases and J by 5 bases; unmatched bases: 13. The variable domain in full, completed from reference TRBV5-1 and TRBJ2-5, reads KAGVTQTPRYLIKTRGQQVTLSCSPISGHRSVSWYQQTPGQGLQFLFEYFSETQRNKGNFPGRFSGRQFSNSRSEMNVSTLELGDSALYLCASSQPPGTGGWETQYFGPGTRLLVL.

J is TRBJ2-2 and V is TRBV2; no clear D gene. Trimming removed 7 bases from V and 3 bases from J, with 9 bases in between. The CDR3 totals 13 residues. Germline V gene sequence: CDR1 SNHLY, CDR2 FYNNEI. The CDR3 region is CASTIQDTGELFF. The CDR3 region has the DNA TGTGCCAGCACCATCCAGGACACCGGGGAGCTGTTTTTT.

The CDR3 coding sequence is TGTGCCAGCAGCTCTAAGACAGGGCGATCACCCCTCCACTTT. Translated: CASSSKTGRSPLHF. The rearrangement uses TRBV13 and TRBJ1-6; 7 bases fit TRBD1. The trim removed 4 bases at V and 10 bases at J, leaving 7 bases unmatched. The CDR3 covers 14 residues. CDR1 and CDR2 from the germline V gene are PRHDT and FYEKMQ (reference sequence).

V and J are TRBV6-1 and TRBJ1-1; possible D gene TRBD1, 6 bases. CDR3 size: 13 residues. Germline lookup yields CDR1 MNHNS and CDR2 SASEGT. The V end was cut by 0 bases, the J end by 11 bases, with 13 bases between. CDR3 sequence: CASSEARGGPAFF. The CDR3 DNA is TGTGCCAGCAGTGAAGCGCGCGGGGGGCCGGCTTTCTTT.

J is TRBJ2-7 and V is TRBV9, with TRBD2 matching over 10 bases. The germline gives CDR1 SGDLS, CDR2 YYNGEE. The CDR3 length is 15 residues. V was clipped by 2 bases and J by 0 bases; unmatched bases: 2. CDR3 residues: CASSVLAGGSYEQYF. The CDR3 coding sequence is TGTGCCAGCAGCGTTTTAGCGGGGGGCTCCTACGAGCAGTACTTC.

The gene calls are TRBV20-1 and TRBJ2-5; no clear D. Trimming removed 3 bases at V and 0 bases at J, with 2 bases between. The CDR3 spans 11 residues. Germline V gives CDR1 DFQATT, CDR2 SNEGSKA (reference sequence). The CDR3 sequence is CSASHQETQYF. The CDR3 DNA sequence: TGCAGTGCTAGCCACCAAGAGACCCAGTACTTC.

The CDR3: CASSSDPYEQYF. The DNA of the CDR3 is TGTGCCAGCAGCTCGGACCCCTACGAGCAGTACTTC. This sequence joins TRBV7-8 and TRBJ2-7; D call uncertain. The germline V and J ends were trimmed by 4 bases and 2 bases, with 6 bases remaining between them. This CDR3 contains 12 residues. CDR1 and CDR2 from the germline V gene are SGHVS and FQNEAQ.

V gene TRBV10-3 combines with J gene TRBJ2-2; 9 bases match TRBD2. Trimming took 8 bases from V and 3 from J; bases not matched to a gene: 7. The length of the CDR3 is 15 residues. Per the germline V gene, CDR1 is ENHRY and CDR2 is SYGVKD. This CDR3 reads CAILRRGGHTGELFF. DNA of the CDR3: TGTGCCATCTTGCGGCGGGGGGGGCACACCGGGGAGCTGTTTTTT.

The chain couples TRBV5-4 to TRBJ1-4; no clear D gene. Trimming shortened V by 0 bases and J by 0 bases, and 6 bases separated the two germline ends. This CDR3 has 15 residues. Germline V gene sequence: CDR1 SGHNT, CDR2 YYREEE (reference sequence). CDR3 in amino acids: CASSLDQSTNEKLFF. In DNA, the CDR3 is TGTGCCAGCAGCTTGGACCAGTCAACTAATGAAAAACTGTTTTTT.

V and J are TRBV19 and TRBJ1-1, with D hard to call. V lost 5 bases to trimming and J lost 0 bases, with 10 bases between them. Germline V gene data show CDR1 as LNHDA and CDR2 as SQIVND (reference sequence). CDR3 length: 14 amino acids. The CDR3 DNA sequence: TGTGCCAGTAGTCCAAGGACCGTGAACACTGAAGCTTTCTTT. As protein: CASSPRTVNTEAFF.

J is TRBJ2-7 and V is TRBV7-6; 12 bases match TRBD2. Germline-derived CDR1 and CDR2 are SGHVS and FNYEAQ. V gave up 2 bases and J gave up 3 bases; unmatched junction bases: 5. The CDR3 sequence is 16 residues long. CDR3 DNA: TGTGCCAGCAGCTTAATACTAGCGGGAGGTAGCTACGAGCAGTACTTC. Translation gives CASSLILAGGSYEQYF.

V is TRBV11-1 and J is TRBJ1-3, with 7 bases aligning to TRBD1. Germline trimming cut 5 bases from V and 2 bases from J; bases unmatched to any gene: 9. The CDR3 length is 16 residues. The V gene's germline CDR1 is SGHAT and CDR2 FQDESV (reference sequence). CDR3 bases: TGTGCCAGCAGCCACCGGGACAGATATACTGGAAACACCATATATTTT. Translating gives CASSHRDRYTGNTIYF.

The V call is TRBV9, the J call TRBJ1-1; D is unresolved. The germline V gene encodes CDR1 SGDLS and CDR2 YYNGEE. This CDR3 comprises 13 residues. Trimming removed 3 bases at V and 2 bases at J, with 8 bases between. CDR3 nucleotides: TGTGCCAGCAGCGCTAGCTTAAACACTGAAGCTTTCTTT. Amino acids: CASSASLNTEAFF.

Only one count was recorded for this clone. The V call is TRBV10-3, the J call TRBJ2-1; 14 bases are shared with TRBD2. J lost 8 bases, V lost 8 bases, and 5 bases had no gene match. The CDR3 loop spans 14 amino acids. CDR1 is ENHRY and CDR2 is SYGVKD in the germline V gene. The CDR3 DNA reads TGTGCCATCGGGAAGACTAGCGGGAGGGATGAGCAGTTCTTC. Translating it yields CAIGKTSGRDEQFF.

V and J are TRBV5-8 and TRBJ1-2, with D possibly matching TRBD1 (5 bases). Looked up from germline, CDR1 is SGHTS and CDR2 is YDEGEE. The length of the CDR3 is 13 residues. V was shortened by 4 bases and J by 6 bases, with 13 bases between the two germline ends. CDR3 sequence (DNA): TGTGCCAGCAGCAATCTTAGAGGGGATGGCTACACCTTC. This encodes CASSNLRGDGYTF.

The chain joins TRBV5-1 to TRBJ2-6; D gene ambiguous. CDR3 length: 15 amino acids. Trimming took 4 bases from V and 0 from J, leaving 8 bases between them. Per germline, CDR1 SGHRS and CDR2 YFSETQ. The CDR3 region has the DNA TGCGCCAGCAGCACGCAGCACTCTGGGGCCAACGTCCTGACTTTC. Amino acids: CASSTQHSGANVLTF.

The rearrangement joins TRBV18 to TRBJ1-4; D gene unclear. CDR1 is KGHSH, CDR2 LQKENI, per germline. The CDR3 has 16 residues. V was shortened by 4 bases and J by 0 bases, with 12 bases between the two germline ends. The DNA of the CDR3 is TGTGCCAGCTCACAAAGATTAGAAACAACTAATGAAAAACTGTTTTTT. This translates into CASSQRLETTNEKLFF.

The chain uses TRBV11-2 and TRBJ2-7; 7 positions match TRBD1. There are 15 residues in the CDR3. The V gene's germline CDR1 is SGHAT and CDR2 FQNNGV. The trim removed 4 bases at V and 6 bases at J, leaving 12 bases unmatched. The CDR3 loop reads CASSWRQGGLSEQYF. CDR3 nucleotide sequence: TGTGCCAGCAGCTGGAGACAGGGTGGACTCTCCGAGCAGTACTTC.